This T cell receptor beta chain was found in a study of shared clonotypes between healthy human individuals. Details on this clone: What it recognizes is unknown. Relative to the germline gene, one junction end is altered; a read error may explain this.

Study-wide points: Among the subsets, naive ones generally showed larger estimated richness than memory ones. Shared clonotypes: about 5.3% naive CD4, 3% to 3.5% naive CD8, 2% to 2.5% memory CD4, 0.4% to 0.45% memory CD8.

CDR3 length: 13 residues. Germline lookup yields CDR1 SGDLS and CDR2 YYNGEE. Clones were read by immunoSEQ multiplex PCR, and TCRdb kept only the in-frame ones, dropping some. The sample has about 2.3 million clones; 80% to 95% are singletons. The chain links TRBV9 to TRBJ2-2, with D unclear. The receptor's source is a man aged 18 to 30 in good health. Some clones in this sample may be carry-over from other donors' samples. Input material: naive CD4+ T cells from PBMCs. Subset of the sample: CD45RA+ positively selected. CDR3 DNA: TGTGCCAGCAGCACGCGGAACGCCGGGGAGCTGTTTTTT. This sequence encodes CASSTRNAGELFF.